A single sample gave rise to the 15 T cell receptor beta chains below, sequenced in a study of patients and donors after allogeneic stem cell transplantation. TCRdb processed the RT-PCR reads anew with MiXCR; each CDR3 protein has one entry. The data hold fewer than 95,000 distinct CDR3 sequences, with around 5% observed a single time. What was sequenced was blood, either unsorted or a sorted T cell fraction (not recorded which). The receptors stem from a human donor who was either an allogeneic HSCT recipient or a stem cell or donor lymphocyte infusion donor (not recorded which). It is not recorded whose cells these are; they may come from a transplant donor.

The table lists this clonotype with many counts. This chain connects TRBV7-2 to TRBJ2-7; TRBD2 is a possible D gene (6 bases). Germline values: CDR1 SGHTA, CDR2 FQGNSA. V was clipped by 0 bases and J by 7 bases, with 13 bases between them. The CDR3 is made up of 14 amino acids. The DNA for the CDR3 is TGTGCCAGCAGCTTAGCGGGGACGGAGGGAGAGCAGTACTTC. It specifies CASSLAGTEGEQYF.

This clonotype was seen many times. This chain connects TRBV5-1 to TRBJ1-5; D possibly corresponds to TRBD1 (6 bases). The CDR3 is 14 amino acids. Germline CDR1 is SGHRS and CDR2 is YFSETQ. V was trimmed by 4 bases and J by 3 bases, leaving 11 bases between them. The CDR3 DNA sequence: TGCGCCAGCAGCCTGGACAGTTCCAATCAGCCCCAGCATTTT. It encodes CASSLDSSNQPQHF.

This clonotype has a count of ten or more. The chain recombines TRBV6-2 or TRBV6-3 with TRBJ1-6; no clear D gene. Trimming shortened V by 5 bases and J by 7 bases, and 21 bases separated the two germline ends. The CDR3 has 17 residues. CDR1 is MNHEY, CDR2 SVGEGT, per germline. The chain's CDR3 is CASSPTIRGSGNSPLHF. Written as DNA, the CDR3 is TGTGCCAGCAGTCCTACCATACGAGGTTCGGGGAATTCACCCCTCCACTTT.

This clonotype appeared many times. This chain joins TRBV5-5 and TRBJ2-2, with D unresolved. The CDR3 loop spans 16 amino acids. Germline V CDR1 and CDR2: SGHKS, YYEKEE (reference sequence). V was shortened by 0 bases and J by 2 bases, with 11 bases between the two germline ends. The CDR3 is CASSLVPGVNTGELFF. The CDR3 nucleotides are TGTGCCAGCAGCTTGGTGCCAGGCGTAAACACCGGGGAGCTGTTTTTT.

This sequence joins TRBV18 and TRBJ2-3; TRBD2 agrees at 8 bases. V was clipped by 6 bases and J by 1 base; unmatched bases: 12. Germline lookup yields CDR1 KGHSH and CDR2 LQKENI. CDR3 size: 17 residues. CDR3 DNA: TGTGCCAGCTCCCAGGACCTAGCGGGCACAGGCACAGATACGCAGTATTTT. Encoded protein: CASSQDLAGTGTDTQYF.

In its sample, this clonotype was seen many times. Given a much more abundant clone one base away, this may be a read error. This chain links TRBV20-1 with TRBJ1-2; unclear D gene. CDR3 length equals 12 residues. Germline V gene data show CDR1 as DFQATT and CDR2 as SNEGSKA (reference sequence). In DNA, the CDR3 is TGCGGTGCTCCAAGGACGGGTCTTGGCTACACCTTC. The encoded protein is CGAPRTGLGYTF.

There are a few counts of this clonotype. The V gene is TRBV5-1, the J gene TRBJ1-2; TRBD1 might be the D (6 bases). Germline-derived CDR1 and CDR2 are SGHRS and YFSETQ. This CDR3 contains 14 residues. V dropped 4 bases and J dropped 3 bases, with 13 bases sitting between them. The CDR3, as DNA: TGCGCCAGCAGCAAAACCTCAGGGGACTATGGCTACACCTTC. Translated: CASSKTSGDYGYTF.

There are many counts of this clonotype. This chain links TRBV11-2 with TRBJ1-1; D not resolved. The CDR3 has 12 residues. With 2 bases removed from V and 9 bases from J, the gap between germline ends came to 10 bases. Germline assignment: CDR1 SGHAT and CDR2 FQNNGV. CDR3 in amino acids: CASSLSVGKAFF. CDR3 nucleotide sequence: TGTGCCAGCAGCTTATCGGTGGGGAAAGCTTTCTTT.

In this sample, this clonotype turned up many times. The chain has TRBV5-1 and TRBJ1-4; D may be TRBD1 (6 bases). The germline CDR1 and CDR2 sequences are SGHRS and YFSETQ. The CDR3 has 14 residues. The V and J ends lost 5 bases and 12 bases respectively, with 20 bases between them. CDR3 residues: CASRPPGGQTELFF. The CDR3 DNA reads TGCGCCAGCAGGCCCCCCGGGGGGCAGACGGAACTGTTTTTT. The entire variable domain, with the rest obtained from reference TRBV5-1 and TRBJ1-4, is as follows: KAGVTQTPRYLIKTRGQQVTLSCSPISGHRSVSWYQQTPGQGLQFLFEYFSETQRNKGNFPGRFSGRQFSNSRSEMNVSTLELGDSALYLCASRPPGGQTELFFGSGTQLSVL.

This clonotype was picked up many times. In nucleotides, the CDR3 is TGTGCCAGCAGTTTAGGGAATGAGCAGTTCTTC. It yields the protein CASSLGNEQFF. The J gene is TRBJ2-1, the V gene TRBV28; D gene ambiguous. The germline V gene has CDR1 MDHEN and CDR2 SYDVKM. The V gene lost 2 bases and the J gene lost 7 bases, with 3 bases spanning the gap. The CDR3 length is 11 residues.

The J gene is TRBJ2-5, the V gene TRBV20-1; perhaps TRBD1 as D (7 bases). Germline CDR1 DFQATT, CDR2 SNEGSKA (reference sequence). The V end was cut by 7 bases, the J end by 7 bases, with 25 bases between. CDR3 size: 15 residues. The DNA of the CDR3 is TGCAGTGTCACACAGGGGACTGGGGATTTAGGGACCCAGTACTTC. It specifies CSVTQGTGDLGTQYF.

V is TRBV6-4 and J is TRBJ1-1; possible D gene TRBD1, 5 bases. Germline V lookup: CDR1 MRHNA, CDR2 SNTAGT. The CDR3 has 14 residues. The V end was cut by 4 bases, the J end by 1 base, with 10 bases between. CDR3 sequence (DNA): TGTGCCAGCAGTGTCACGACAGAGAACACTGAAGCTTTCTTT. Translated, it gives CASSVTTENTEAFF.

The chain is built from TRBV11-2 and TRBJ2-7; tentative D call: TRBD1 (6 bases). Germline lookup yields CDR1 SGHAT and CDR2 FQNNGV. The CDR3 runs to 17 residues. V was trimmed by 6 bases and J by 4 bases, leaving 25 bases between them. CDR3 sequence: CASSLNSGETGWYEQYF. As DNA, the CDR3 is TGTGCCAGCAGTTTAAATTCAGGGGAAACGGGGTGGTACGAGCAGTACTTC.

V usage is TRBV6-5 and J usage is TRBJ1-2; D perhaps matches TRBD1 (6 bases). Trimming removed 4 bases at V and 3 bases at J, with 15 bases between. Germline V lookup: CDR1 MNHEY, CDR2 SVGAGI. This CDR3 spans 15 amino acids. In DNA, the CDR3 is TGTGCCAGCAGTTCCTCCTTGGGACAAGACTATGGCTACACCTTC. Its protein is CASSSSLGQDYGYTF.

This clonotype has more than one count but fewer than ten. The V and J genes are TRBV1 and TRBJ2-7; the D call TRBD2 from the table was never checked on the DNA. TRBV1 is an annotated pseudogene. CDR3 length equals 21 residues. In DNA, the CDR3 is TGCACCAGCAGCCTGCCCCTCATCGCTCTAGCGGGCGGAATCCCGACTTACGAGCAGTACTTC. Encoded protein: CTSSLPLIALAGGIPTYEQYF.